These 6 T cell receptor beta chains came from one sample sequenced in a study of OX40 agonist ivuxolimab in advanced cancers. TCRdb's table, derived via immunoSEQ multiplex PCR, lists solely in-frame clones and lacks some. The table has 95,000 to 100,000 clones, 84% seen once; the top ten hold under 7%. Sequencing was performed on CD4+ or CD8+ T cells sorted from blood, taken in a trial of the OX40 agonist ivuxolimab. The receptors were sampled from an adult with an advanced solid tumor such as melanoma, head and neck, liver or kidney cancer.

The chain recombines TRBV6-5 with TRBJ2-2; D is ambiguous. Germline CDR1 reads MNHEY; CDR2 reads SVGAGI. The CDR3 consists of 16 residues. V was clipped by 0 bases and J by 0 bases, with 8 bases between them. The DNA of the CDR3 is TGTGCCAGCAGTTACTCTCTGGCTTCGAACACCGGGGAGCTGTTTTTT. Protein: CASSYSLASNTGELFF.

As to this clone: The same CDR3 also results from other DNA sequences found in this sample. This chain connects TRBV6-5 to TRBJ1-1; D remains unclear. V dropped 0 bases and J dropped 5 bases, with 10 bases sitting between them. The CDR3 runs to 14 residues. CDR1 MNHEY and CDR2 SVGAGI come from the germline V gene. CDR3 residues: CASSYSGGETEAFF. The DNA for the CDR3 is TGTGCCAGCAGTTACTCGGGTGGGGAGACTGAAGCTTTCTTT.

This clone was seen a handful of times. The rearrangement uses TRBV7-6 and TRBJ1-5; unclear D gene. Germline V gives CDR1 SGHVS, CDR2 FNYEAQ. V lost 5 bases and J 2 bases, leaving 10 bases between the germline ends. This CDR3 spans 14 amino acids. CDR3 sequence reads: CASSPLGRNQPQHF. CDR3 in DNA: TGTGCCAGCAGCCCACTCGGCCGCAATCAGCCCCAGCATTTT.

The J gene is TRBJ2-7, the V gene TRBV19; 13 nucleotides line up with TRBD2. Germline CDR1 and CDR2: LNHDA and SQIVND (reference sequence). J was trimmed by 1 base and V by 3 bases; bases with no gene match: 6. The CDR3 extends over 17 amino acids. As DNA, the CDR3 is TGTGCCAGTAGTATCGGCGGACTAGCGGGAGAGTCCTACGAGCAGTACTTC. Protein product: CASSIGGLAGESYEQYF. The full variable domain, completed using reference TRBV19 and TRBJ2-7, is DGGITQSPKYLFRKEGQNVTLSCEQNLNHDAMYWYRQDPGQGLRLIYYSQIVNDFQKGDIAEGYSVSREKKESFPLTVTSAQKNPTAFYLCASSIGGLAGESYEQYFGPGTRLTVT.

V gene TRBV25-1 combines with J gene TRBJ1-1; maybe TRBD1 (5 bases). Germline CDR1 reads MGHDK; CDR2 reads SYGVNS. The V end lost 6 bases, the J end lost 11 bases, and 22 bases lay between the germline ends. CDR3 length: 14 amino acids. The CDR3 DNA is TGTGCCAGCAGGGGGCAAGGAGTGACAGCGGGGGCTTTCTTT. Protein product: CASRGQGVTAGAFF.

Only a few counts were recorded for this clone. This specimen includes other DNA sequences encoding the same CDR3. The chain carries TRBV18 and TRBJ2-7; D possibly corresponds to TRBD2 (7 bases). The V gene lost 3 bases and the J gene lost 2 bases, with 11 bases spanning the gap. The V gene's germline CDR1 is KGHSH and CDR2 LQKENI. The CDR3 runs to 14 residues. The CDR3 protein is CASSPRGGTYEQYF. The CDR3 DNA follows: TGTGCCAGCTCACCCCGCGGGGGCACCTACGAGCAGTACTTC. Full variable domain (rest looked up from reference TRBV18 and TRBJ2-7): NAGVMQNPRHLVRRRGQEARLRCSPMKGHSHVYWYRQLPEEGLKFMVYLQKENIIDESGMPKERFSAEFPKEGPSILRIQQVVRGDSAAYFCASSPRGGTYEQYFGPGTRLTVT.